This section outlines one TCR beta chain sequence together with its context. This sample was included in a study of blood T cell repertoires in COVID-19. For the study at large: Samples taken during acute and convalescent COVID-19 were collected in the United States, Italy and Spain. In each case, the material was cDNA or gDNA derived from T cells, B-cell-depleted T cells, or PBMCs.

The authors' processing: Estimation of nucleated cell counts relied on the amplification of reference gene primers. Clones were sequenced by immunoSEQ multiplex PCR, and TCRdb holds only the in-frame ones, with some missing. V and J calls and clone size are as listed in that table; D and trimming were resolved from the DNA. The sample yields 110,000 or so clones, around three quarters seen once. V was trimmed by 3 bases and J by 6 bases, leaving 14 bases between them. The CDR3 spans 13 residues. Germline CDR1 reads DFQATT; CDR2 reads SNEGSKA (reference sequence). The sequence was obtained from a human donor in a cohort sampled during active or convalescent COVID-19. The sample consisted of peripheral blood. V is TRBV20-1 and J is TRBJ1-1; a weak D match, TRBD1 (5 bases). The CDR3 region has the DNA TGCAGTGCTAGTTCGGGGGGTAGCTCTGAAGCTTTCTTT. The encoded protein is CSASSGGSSEAFF.